This T cell receptor (beta chain) derives from a study of CD8+ T cells in alopecia areata. V was shortened by 5 bases and J by 5 bases, with 10 bases between the two germline ends. This CDR3 spans 13 amino acids. Germline V lookup: CDR1 SGHNT, CDR2 YENEEA. This sample's treatment: oral pan-JAK inhibitor, 5-10 mg twice daily. This clone appeared a few times. Its antigen is as yet unknown. Reverse transcription of extracted RNA yielded cDNA, which provided the sequencing template. The assay was immunoSEQ multiplex PCR, and TCRdb's table has in-frame clones only and misses some. The sample has 210,000 or so clones; approximately 70% are singletons. Regarding the study as a whole: Relative to normal scalp, lesional scalp, especially alopecia totalis/universalis, showed higher clonality.

Source: CD4+ T cells sorted from blood, taken at approximately week 42, from a patient treated with tofacitinib. This receptor was obtained from a human donor with alopecia areata. The chain couples TRBV11-3 to TRBJ2-1; weak D call: TRBD2 (5 bases). CDR3: CASSAAGHNEQFF. Written as DNA, the CDR3 is TGTGCCAGCAGCGCCGCGGGTCACAATGAGCAGTTCTTC. Full variable domain (rest looked up from reference TRBV11-3 and TRBJ2-1): EAGVVQSPRYKIIEKKQPVAFWCNPISGHNTLYWYLQNLGQGPELLIRYENEEAVDDSQLPKDRFSAERLKGVDSTLKIQPAELGDSAVYLCASSAAGHNEQFFGPGTRLTVL.